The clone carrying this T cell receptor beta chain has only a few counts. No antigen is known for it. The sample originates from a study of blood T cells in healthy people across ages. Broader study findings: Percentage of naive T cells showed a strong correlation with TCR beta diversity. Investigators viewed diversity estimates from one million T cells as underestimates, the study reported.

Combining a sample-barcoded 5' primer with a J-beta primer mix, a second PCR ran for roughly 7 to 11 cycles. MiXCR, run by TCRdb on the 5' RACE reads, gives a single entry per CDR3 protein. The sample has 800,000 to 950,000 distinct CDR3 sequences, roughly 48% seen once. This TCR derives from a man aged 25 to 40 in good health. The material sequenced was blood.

In nucleotides, the CDR3 is TGTGCCAGCAGTTTGGCACCTAATCAGCCCCAGCATTTT. Translated: CASSLAPNQPQHF. This chain uses TRBV27 with TRBJ1-5; D not certain. From germline, CDR1 is MNHEY and CDR2 SMNVEV (reference sequence). This CDR3 region has 13 residues. Deletions cut 3 bases from V and 4 bases from J, with 7 bases between.